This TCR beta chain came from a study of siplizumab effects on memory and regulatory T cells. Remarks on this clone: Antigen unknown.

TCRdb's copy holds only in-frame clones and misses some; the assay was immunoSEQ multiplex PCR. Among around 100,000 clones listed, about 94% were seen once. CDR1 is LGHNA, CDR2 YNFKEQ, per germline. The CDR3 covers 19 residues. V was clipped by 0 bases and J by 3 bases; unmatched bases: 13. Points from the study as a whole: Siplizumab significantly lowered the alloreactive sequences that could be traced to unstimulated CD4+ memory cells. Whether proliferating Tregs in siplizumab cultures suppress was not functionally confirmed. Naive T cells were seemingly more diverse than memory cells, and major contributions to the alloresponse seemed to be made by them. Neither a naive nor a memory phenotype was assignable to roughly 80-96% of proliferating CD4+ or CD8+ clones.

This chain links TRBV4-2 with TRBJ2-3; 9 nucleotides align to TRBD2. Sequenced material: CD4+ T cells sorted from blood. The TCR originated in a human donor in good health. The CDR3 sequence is CASSQEATGLASLTDTQYF. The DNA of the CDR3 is TGTGCCAGCAGCCAAGAAGCGACAGGACTAGCGTCATTGACAGATACGCAGTATTTT.